These 18 T cell receptor beta chains were all obtained from the same sample, sequenced in a study of T cells in Graves' hyperthyroidism and ophthalmopathy. Amplified TCR beta CDR3 regions came from RNA transcripts. The HTBI set primed first-round TCR CDR3 RT-PCR. TCRdb redid the calling of the multiplex PCR reads with MiXCR, one entry per CDR3 protein. There are just under 750,000 distinct CDR3 sequences in the sample; about 35% occur only once, and around 29% lies in the top ten. The sample comprised blood. These receptors all come from a woman in her thirties or forties with Graves' hyperthyroidism.

This clonotype was picked up many times. The rearrangement joins TRBV6-6 to TRBJ1-5; TRBD1 agrees at 7 bases. CDR1 is MNHNY and CDR2 is SVGAGI in the germline V gene (reference sequence). The V and J ends lost 6 bases and 3 bases, in that order; junction bases with no gene match: 5. The CDR3 runs 14 residues. CDR3 nucleotides: TGTGCCAGCAGCGAGGGACAGTTCAATCAGCCCCAGCATTTT. This encodes CASSEGQFNQPQHF.

This clonotype showed up just a few times. The V call is TRBV12-5, the J call TRBJ2-5; 9 bases align to TRBD1. Germline lookup yields CDR1 LGHNT and CDR2 FRNRAP. CDR3 size: 15 residues. With 1 base clipped from V and 4 bases from J, the junction kept 4 bases outside the gene matches. The CDR3 here is CASGLGQGEGETQYF. The CDR3 nucleotides are TGTGCTAGTGGTTTGGGACAGGGGGAGGGAGAGACCCAGTACTTC.

This rearrangement joins TRBV4-1 to TRBJ2-3; D may match TRBD1 or TRBD2 (6 bases each). Per the germline V gene, CDR1 is MGHRA and CDR2 is YSYEKL. The CDR3 sequence is 17 residues long. V was clipped by 1 base and J by 2 bases, with 16 bases between them. In nucleotides, the CDR3 is TGCGCCAGCAGCCAAGTGAGTTGGAGGGGGTTCACAGATACGCAGTATTTT. Its translation: CASSQVSWRGFTDTQYF.

This clonotype was found many times. The chain carries TRBV19 and TRBJ1-1; tentatively, D is TRBD1 (6 bases). Trimming removed 4 bases at V and 5 bases at J, with 14 bases between. Per germline, CDR1 LNHDA and CDR2 SQIVND (reference sequence). This CDR3 has 14 amino acids. The CDR3 DNA reads TGTGCCAGTAGTACCCAAGGAGGGGGAACTGAAGCTTTCTTT. Its translation is CASSTQGGGTEAFF. Full variable domain (outside the CDR3, taken from reference TRBV19 and TRBJ1-1): DGGITQSPKYLFRKEGQNVTLSCEQNLNHDAMYWYRQDPGQGLRLIYYSQIVNDFQKGDIAEGYSVSREKKESFPLTVTSAQKNPTAFYLCASSTQGGGTEAFFGQGTRLTVV.

This chain joins TRBV10-2 and TRBJ2-7; perhaps TRBD2 as D (5 bases). The V end lost 7 bases, the J end lost 0 bases, and 16 bases lay between the germline ends. Germline lookup yields CDR1 WSHSY and CDR2 SAAADI. CDR3 size: 15 residues. CDR3 sequence reads: CASIRSPGSSYEQYF. Written as DNA, the CDR3 is TGCGCCAGCATCCGCAGCCCGGGAAGCTCCTACGAGCAGTACTTC.

This clonotype was seen many times. The chain recombines TRBV13 with TRBJ1-5, with D unclear. Germline V lookup: CDR1 PRHDT, CDR2 FYEKMQ (reference sequence). The CDR3 covers 16 residues. Trimming stripped 0 bases from V and 0 bases from J, with 9 bases between. The CDR3 DNA follows: TGTGCCAGCAGCTTAGGCCGAGGGAGTAGCAATCAGCCCCAGCATTTT. Its translation is CASSLGRGSSNQPQHF. The whole variable domain, filled in from reference TRBV13 and TRBJ1-5, reads AAGVIQSPRHLIKEKRETATLKCYPIPRHDTVYWYQQGPGQDPQFLISFYEKMQSDKGSIPDRFSAQQFSDYHSELNMSSLELGDSALYFCASSLGRGSSNQPQHFGDGTRLSIL.

CDR3 amino acids: CASSLREASTDTQYF. CDR3 coding DNA: TGTGCCAGCAGCTTACGGGAAGCTAGCACAGATACGCAGTATTTT. The gene calls are TRBV7-2 and TRBJ2-3; TRBD2 might be the D (5 bases). This CDR3 is 15 amino acids long. The V gene lost 2 bases and the J gene lost 0 bases, with 9 bases spanning the gap. The germline gives CDR1 SGHTA, CDR2 FQGNSA.

The chain uses TRBV25-1 and TRBJ2-7, with TRBD1 identical over 7 bases. Germline CDR1 and CDR2: MGHDK and SYGVNS. The CDR3 length is 14 residues. Losses at the gene ends were 6 bases for V and 9 bases for J; bases not matched to a gene: 14. CDR3 amino acids: CASSSGQDPSRQYF. The CDR3 bases are TGTGCCAGCAGCTCTGGACAGGACCCTAGTAGGCAGTACTTC.

This clonotype was counted only a few times. One end of the junction fails to match germline, which may point to a read error. CDR3 in amino acids: CASSFKDTYF. The CDR3 region has the DNA TGTGCCAGCAGCTTCAAGGACACTTACTTC. This chain uses TRBV7-9 with TRBJ1-2; D might be TRBD1 (5 bases). The CDR3 covers 10 residues. Germline V gene lookup returns CDR1 SEHNR and CDR2 FQNEAQ (reference sequence). The variable domain in full, completed from reference TRBV7-9 and TRBJ1-2, reads DTGVSQNPRHKITKRGQNVTFRCDPISEHNRLYWYRQTLGQGPEFLTYFQNEAQLEKSRLLSDRFSAERPKGSFSTLEIQRTEQGDSAMYLCASSFKDTYFGSGTRLTVV.

The CDR3 nucleotides read TGTGCCAGCAGCCAAGATTTAGGATCTCAGCCCCAGCATTTT. Translated, it gives CASSQDLGSQPQHF. The rearrangement links TRBV3-2 to TRBJ1-5. TRBV3-2 represents a pseudogene. The CDR3 is 14 residues long.

The rearrangement links TRBV29-1 to TRBJ2-5, with 7 bases that match TRBD1. The J segment lost 4 bases and the V segment lost 0 bases, leaving 2 bases of the junction unmatched. Germline-derived CDR1 and CDR2 are SQVTM and ANQGSEA. This CDR3 has 13 residues. In nucleotides, the CDR3 is TGCAGCGTTGAAGAAACAGGGGTAGAGACCCAGTACTTC. As protein: CSVEETGVETQYF. Full variable domain (rest looked up from reference TRBV29-1 and TRBJ2-5): SAVISQKPSRDICQRGTSLTIQCQVDSQVTMMFWYRQQPGQSLTLIATANQGSEATYESGFVIDKFPISRPNLTFSTLTVSNMSPEDSSIYLCSVEETGVETQYFGPGTRLLVL.

This clonotype showed up just a few times. This chain uses TRBV28 with TRBJ1-2, with D unresolved. The length of the CDR3 is 14 residues. CDR1 and CDR2 from the germline V gene are MDHEN and SYDVKM. Trimming cost V 5 bases and J 6 bases, with 16 bases left between them. CDR3 DNA sequence: TGTGCCAGCAGTACCCCCCAGTTAGTCAATGGCTACACCTTC. It codes for CASSTPQLVNGYTF.

This clonotype was seen more than once but under ten times. The genes are TRBV19 and TRBJ1-5; TRBD1 is a possible D gene (6 bases). CDR1 is LNHDA, CDR2 SQIVND, per germline (reference sequence). This CDR3 has 14 amino acids. V was pared by 6 bases and J by 6 bases, with 15 bases between. CDR3 coding DNA: TGTGCCAGTAGCCGGGGGGGGCAAAGTCAGCCCCAGCATTTT. This gives the protein CASSRGGQSQPQHF.

This clonotype appeared a few times. The chain employs TRBV6-6 and TRBJ2-7; D is uncertain. Deletions cut 5 bases from V and 7 bases from J, with 18 bases between. Germline V gives CDR1 MNHNY, CDR2 SVGAGI (reference sequence). The CDR3 covers 14 residues. The CDR3 reads CASSPRNYGAEQYF. The DNA for the CDR3 is TGTGCCAGCAGTCCTCGGAATTACGGAGCGGAGCAGTACTTC.

This clonotype appeared many times. The V gene is TRBV19, the J gene TRBJ2-7; perhaps TRBD1 as D (6 bases). Trimming pared 8 bases from V and 4 bases from J, leaving 15 bases between. The CDR3 has 13 amino acids. Germline CDR1 is LNHDA and CDR2 is SQIVND (reference sequence). In nucleotides, the CDR3 is TGTGCCAGTGCCCCTGGACAGCAGTACGAGCAGTACTTC. It specifies CASAPGQQYEQYF.

On this clonotype: The junction departs from the called germline gene at one end, perhaps through a read error. The chain joins TRBV10-3 to TRBJ1-2; possibly TRBD1 for D (5 bases). This CDR3 has 14 residues. CDR1 ENHRY and CDR2 SYGVKD come from the germline V gene. As DNA, the CDR3 is TGTGCCTCCCAATCGGGGGGAGGTGACTATGGCTACTCCTTC. Protein: CASQSGGGDYGYSF.

This clonotype was seen repeatedly, ten times or more. CDR3 residues: CASSLGVNGAAEETQYF. The CDR3, as DNA: TGTGCCAGCAGCTTAGGGGTGAACGGAGCGGCCGAAGAGACCCAGTACTTC. V is TRBV7-8 and J is TRBJ2-5, with D perhaps TRBD2 (5 bases). V lost 1 base and J 3 bases, leaving 18 bases between the germline ends. In germline, CDR1 is SGHVS, CDR2 FQNEAQ. The CDR3 runs to 17 residues.

The chain links TRBV7-9 to TRBJ2-5; 7 bases align to TRBD1. Trimming took 11 bases from V and 3 from J; bases not matched to a gene: 9. CDR1 SEHNR and CDR2 FQNEAQ come from the germline V gene (reference sequence). This CDR3 is 13 amino acids long. CDR3 coding DNA: TGTGCCGGTAACAGGGGAGAGGAAGAGACCCAGTACTTC. Its protein is CAGNRGEEETQYF.